These 27 T cell receptor beta chains came from one sample sequenced in a study of metastatic and nonmetastatic thyroid tumors (dated by TCRdb to 2018 to 2021). None of the patients had been given any treatment before thyroid surgery. Receptor libraries were prepared by PCR. The sequencer was an Illumina HiSeq 4000. TCRdb's own reprocessing of the public reads used fastp at Q25 and MiXCR and kept productive beta chains. In this sample the table shows 14,000 or so clones, about 32% of which occur a single time. The ten biggest clones cover 9.5% to 12% of the sample. Sequencing was carried out using tumor tissue. The receptors derive from a male donor with papillary thyroid cancer or a benign thyroid nodule (not recorded which). Some clones in this sample may be carry-over from other donors' samples.

A remark on this clone: Germline and junction disagree at one end, which may indicate a read error. This chain connects TRBV12-3 or TRBV12-4 to TRBJ2-3; TRBD2 matches at 9 bases. The CDR3 loop spans 16 amino acids. Here the CDR3 reads CASILLSGTSSDTQYF. The CDR3 DNA is TGTGCCAGCATTTTATTAAGCGGGACTAGCTCTGATACGCAGTATTTT.

The chain uses TRBV7-2 and TRBJ2-3; D gene ambiguous. Germline V lookup: CDR1 SGHTA, CDR2 FQGNSA. The CDR3 spans 13 residues. V was trimmed by 0 bases and J by 6 bases, leaving 7 bases between them. The CDR3 here is CASSLALEDTQYF. In DNA, the CDR3 is TGTGCCAGCAGCTTAGCCCTTGAGGATACGCAGTATTTT.

This clone was seen only a few times. Since a much larger clone is just one base distant, this may be a read error. The chain links TRBV20-1 to TRBJ1-1; the D is unclear. Germline V gives CDR1 DFQATT, CDR2 SNEGSKA (reference sequence). The CDR3 loop spans 11 amino acids. CDR3 coding DNA: TGCAGTGTGTCTGGGAACACTGAATCTTTCTTT. It codes for CSVSGNTESFF.

This clone was detected many times. The chain is built from TRBV10-2 and TRBJ2-3, with 7 bases identical to TRBD2. The junction had 8 bases not matched to a gene; V was cut back by 4 bases and J by 7 bases. The CDR3 is 14 amino acids. Germline V lookup: CDR1 WSHSY, CDR2 SAAADI. CDR3 amino acids: CASSAGGGSNTQYF. CDR3 DNA: TGCGCCAGCAGTGCTGGGGGGGGGTCAAATACGCAGTATTTT.

This clone has just a few counts. The chain combines TRBV6-5 with TRBJ1-1; D is unclear. Germline assignment: CDR1 MNHEY and CDR2 SVGAGI. The CDR3 extends over 13 amino acids. V lost 2 bases and J 7 bases, leaving 11 bases between the germline ends. CDR3 protein: CASSYTTSGEAFF. The CDR3 DNA sequence: TGTGCCAGCAGTTACACGACCTCGGGTGAAGCTTTCTTT.

Turning to this clone: At one end, the junction sequence differs from germline, possibly due to a read error. The chain uses TRBV9 and TRBJ2-7; D could derive from TRBD1 or TRBD2 (6 bases each). The CDR3 has 15 amino acids. Per the germline V gene, CDR1 is SGDLS and CDR2 is YYNGEE. In DNA, the CDR3 is TGTGCCAGCAGCCGGGGGCGAGGCAGCTCCTACGATCAGTACTTC. Protein product: CASSRGRGSSYDQYF.

Note on this clone: One end of the junction is discordant with germline, which a read error may explain. J is TRBJ2-1 and V is TRBV20-1, with 11 bases fitting TRBD2. Germline V lookup: CDR1 DFQATT, CDR2 SNEGSKA (reference sequence). The CDR3 contains 17 residues. The CDR3 is CSAVGTSGHISYNAQCF. The CDR3 coding sequence is TGCAGTGCTGTCGGGACTAGCGGCCACATTTCCTACAATGCGCAGTGCTTC.

This clone was seen at least ten times. The rearrangement joins TRBV24-1 to TRBJ2-5, with 9 bases that match TRBD1. Germline V CDR1 and CDR2: KGHDR, SFDVKD. CDR3 length: 15 residues. The V segment lost 1 base and the J segment 5 bases; nucleotides outside the gene matches: 4. CDR3 loop: CATSDFDRGKETQYF. The CDR3, as DNA: TGTGCCACCAGTGATTTCGACAGGGGGAAGGAGACCCAGTACTTC.

This clone was observed many times. The rearrangement joins TRBV5-6 to TRBJ2-3, with 8 bases that match TRBD2. The CDR3 has 16 amino acids. With V trimmed by 5 bases and J by 5 bases, 13 bases remained unmatched. Germline V lookup: CDR1 SGHDT, CDR2 YYEEEE. The CDR3 here is CASSPGPAGALDTQYF. In DNA form, the CDR3 reads TGTGCCAGCAGTCCTGGCCCAGCGGGAGCCTTAGATACGCAGTATTTT.

This clone was seen many times. With a much larger clone just one base away, this may be a read error. This chain links TRBV6-1 with TRBJ2-2, with D perhaps matching TRBD2 (5 bases). Germline V CDR1 and CDR2: MNHNS, SASEGT. The CDR3 runs 16 residues. CDR3 loop: CASTEEQFANTGELSF. In DNA, the CDR3 is TGTGCCAGCACGGAAGAACAGTTCGCGAACACCGGGGAGCTGTCTTTT.

This clone appeared many times. This clone may be a read error of a much larger clone one base away. The V and J genes are TRBV9 and TRBJ2-7; D might be TRBD1 or TRBD2, each matching 5 bases. Looked up from germline, CDR1 is SGDLS and CDR2 is YYNGEE. The CDR3 is 15 amino acids. Trimming shortened V by 0 bases and J by 4 bases, and 14 bases separated the two germline ends. The chain's CDR3 is CASSVAGASSYEQYF. DNA of the CDR3: TGTGCCAGCAGCGTAGCTGGGGCTAGCAGTTACGAGCAGTACTTC.

V and J are TRBV6-1 and TRBJ2-1; 10 bases agree with TRBD1. The trim removed 6 bases at V and 3 bases at J, leaving 8 bases unmatched. The CDR3 contains 16 residues. Per germline, CDR1 MNHNS and CDR2 SASEGT. DNA of the CDR3: TGTGCCAGCAGGGACCTAGGGACAGGGGACTACAATGAGCAGTTCTTC. Its protein is CASRDLGTGDYNEQFF.

At least ten counts were recorded for this clone. The chain links TRBV7-9 to TRBJ2-3; D is possibly TRBD1 (5 bases). The CDR3 is 14 residues long. Trimming pared 1 base from V and 1 base from J, leaving 6 bases between. From germline, CDR1 is SEHNR and CDR2 FQNEAQ (reference sequence). The CDR3 nucleotides read TGTGCCAGCAGCTTAGTCAGGGGCACAGATACGCAGTATTTT. This sequence encodes CASSLVRGTDTQYF.

The genes are TRBV20-1 and TRBJ1-6; TRBD1 agrees at 7 bases. After removal of 0 bases from V and 5 bases from J, the junction contained 10 bases not matched to a gene. CDR3 length equals 17 residues. The germline V gene encodes CDR1 DFQATT and CDR2 SNEGSKA (reference sequence). The CDR3 protein is CSARDPNAGGNNSPLHF. CDR3 nucleotide sequence: TGCAGTGCTAGAGATCCTAATGCAGGGGGAAATAATTCACCCCTCCACTTT.

Within the sample, this clone is medium-sized (0.01 to 0.1%). J is TRBJ2-7 and V is TRBV10-3, with a tentative D call TRBD2 (5 bases). Germline V gene sequence: CDR1 ENHRY, CDR2 SYGVKD. V was pared by 0 bases and J by 3 bases, with 6 bases between. The CDR3 is 13 residues long. The CDR3 DNA is TGTGCCATCAGTGAGTCGAGGGACTACGAGCAGTACTTC. This translates into CAISESRDYEQYF.

The chain is built from TRBV28 and TRBJ2-7; D is possibly TRBD1 (6 bases). V gave up 11 bases and J gave up 4 bases, with 21 bases separating them. This CDR3 has 14 residues. CDR1 MDHEN and CDR2 SYDVKM come from the germline V gene. This chain's CDR3 is CAAEGGGHGYEQYF. DNA for the CDR3: TGTGCCGCCGAGGGTGGGGGACATGGGTACGAGCAGTACTTC.

The chain combines TRBV20-1 with TRBJ2-7, with 9 nucleotides matching TRBD2. Trimming cost V 2 bases and J 5 bases; bases outside gene matches: 16. CDR3 length equals 17 residues. CDR1 and CDR2 (germline): DFQATT, SNEGSKA (reference sequence). CDR3 in DNA: TGCAGTGCTAGATCACCATCTAGGGCTAGCGGGGACCACGAGCAGTACTTC. The encoded protein is CSARSPSRASGDHEQYF.

The table lists this clone with many counts. This chain joins TRBV11-2 and TRBJ2-5, with D uncertain. The CDR3 has 14 residues. The V gene lost 2 bases and the J gene lost 5 bases, with 12 bases spanning the gap. CDR1 is SGHAT and CDR2 is FQNNGV in the germline V gene. The CDR3 region is CASSLSTSRETQYF. CDR3 bases: TGTGCCAGCAGCTTAAGCACTTCTAGGGAGACCCAGTACTTC.

This clone was detected ten times or more. The chain is built from TRBV6-4 and TRBJ2-1, with 7 positions matching TRBD2. V was clipped by 2 bases and J by 7 bases; unmatched bases: 5. Germline V gene sequence: CDR1 MRHNA, CDR2 SNTAGT. This CDR3 contains 14 residues. The CDR3 DNA reads as TGTGCCAGCAGTGACGGGGGGAGGGAGAATGAGCAGTTCTTC. This gives the protein CASSDGGRENEQFF.

As regards this clone: Other DNA sequences within the sample encode an identical CDR3. V gene TRBV7-9 combines with J gene TRBJ1-5, with D perhaps matching TRBD1 (6 bases). Germline assignment: CDR1 SEHNR and CDR2 FQNEAQ (reference sequence). This CDR3 has 13 residues. V shed 3 bases and J shed 13 bases, with 16 bases lying between them. This chain's CDR3 is CASSFGQGGPQHF. CDR3 bases: TGTGCCAGCAGCTTCGGGCAAGGGGGTCCTCAGCATTTT.

This clone is medium-sized within its sample. The chain carries TRBV5-1 and TRBJ1-1, with D possibly matching TRBD1 (6 bases). Per the germline V gene, CDR1 is SGHRS and CDR2 is YFSETQ. V lost 0 bases and J lost 11, with 11 bases in between. The CDR3 extends over 12 amino acids. The CDR3 is CASSLGGGDAFF. The CDR3 DNA reads as TGCGCCAGCAGCTTGGGAGGGGGTGACGCTTTCTTT.

This clone was detected many times. This rearrangement joins TRBV2 to TRBJ2-7, with 7 nucleotides matching TRBD1. The J segment lost 3 bases and the V segment lost 6 bases, leaving 2 bases of the junction unmatched. In germline, CDR1 is SNHLY, CDR2 FYNNEI. This CDR3 has 12 residues. CDR3 nucleotides: TGTGCCAGCAGGAGGGACAGCTACGAGCAGTACTTC. It specifies CASRRDSYEQYF.

The chain is built from TRBV5-1 and TRBJ2-6, with TRBD1 matching 7 bases. V lost 4 bases, J lost 1 base, and 2 bases stayed unmatched. Germline CDR1 and CDR2: SGHRS and YFSETQ. CDR3 length: 15 residues. The chain's CDR3 is CASSPTGSGANVLTF. CDR3 DNA sequence: TGCGCCAGCAGCCCGACAGGGTCTGGGGCCAACGTCCTGACTTTC.

This clone has at least ten counts. The chain's CDR3 is CASSQDRRSNPTGVATEAFF. The CDR3 nucleotides are TGTGCCAGCAGCCAAGATCGCAGGAGTAATCCCACAGGGGTAGCTACTGAAGCTTTCTTT. The J gene is TRBJ1-1, the V gene TRBV4-2, with 7 bases aligning to TRBD1. Per the germline V gene, CDR1 is LGHNA and CDR2 is YNFKEQ. V lost 0 bases and J lost 5; bases outside the gene matches: 21. The CDR3 is 20 residues long.

This clone showed up just a few times. The chain couples TRBV12-3 or TRBV12-4 to TRBJ2-3; a weak D match, TRBD1 (5 bases). This CDR3 contains 15 residues. Deletions cut 7 bases from V and 2 bases from J, with 16 bases between. The CDR3 DNA reads as TGTGCCAGCACCCCACAGGCCTCCAACACAGATACGCAGTATTTT. The encoded protein is CASTPQASNTDTQYF.

The sample holds many counts of this clone. V usage is TRBV7-9 and J usage is TRBJ1-3; weak D call: TRBD1 (5 bases). From germline, CDR1 is SEHNR and CDR2 FQNEAQ (reference sequence). With 2 bases removed from V and 2 bases from J, the gap between germline ends came to 10 bases. The CDR3 totals 15 residues. The CDR3 DNA reads as TGTGCCAGCAGCTTACATGGGGGGACTGGAAACACCATATATTTT. Protein product: CASSLHGGTGNTIYF.

Details on this clone: One end of the junction is discordant with germline, which a read error may explain. This chain connects TRBV5-4 to TRBJ1-2; D remains ambiguous. Germline lookup yields CDR1 SGHNT and CDR2 YYREEE (reference sequence). The CDR3 spans 15 residues. Written as DNA, the CDR3 is TGTGCCAGTAGCTTGGTGCAGGAGTCACTCTATGGCTACACCTTC. Amino acid sequence: CASSLVQESLYGYTF.